Below, 2 T cell receptor beta chains from the same sample are listed, as sequenced in a study of Ad26.COV2.S vaccination and SARS-CoV-2 variants. Method: immunoSEQ multiplex PCR; TCRdb's copy keeps in-frame clones and lacks some. The sample includes roughly 420,000 clones, around 87% of them seen just once. Noted treatment: 15 to 20 received Ad26.COV2.S at low or high dose, single or two shots; 5 received placebo; per-sample allocation not given. Day 63 following the first vaccine or placebo injection was when the samples were taken. The sequencing used peripheral blood, collected in a trial of Ad26.COV2.S vaccine versus placebo. The origin of the receptors is a person aged 18-65 years who received the Ad26.COV2.S COVID-19 vaccine or a placebo.

This clone was counted once. V and J are TRBV7-2 and TRBJ2-3; perhaps TRBD1 as D (5 bases). The CDR3 contains 17 residues. Trimming removed 1 base at V and 5 bases at J, with 19 bases between. Germline CDR1 and CDR2: SGHTA and FQGNSA. In DNA form, the CDR3 reads TGTGCCAGCAGCTTAGATCTCTGGGCTCAGGGCAAAGATACGCAGTATTTT. Translated: CASSLDLWAQGKDTQYF.

This chain connects TRBV30 to TRBJ1-2; a weak D match, TRBD1 (6 bases). This CDR3 contains 14 residues. In germline, CDR1 is GTSNPN, CDR2 SVGIG (reference sequence). V was clipped by 5 bases and J by 6 bases, with 19 bases between them. CDR3 coding DNA: TGTGCCTGGGGACTCGGTGGAGGGGGGAATGGCTACACCTTC. This translates into CAWGLGGGGNGYTF.